The T cell receptor beta chain described here comes from a study of blood T cell repertoires in COVID-19 (TCRdb year 2020). Background for the entire study: Samples covering the acute and convalescent phases of COVID-19 were provided by collaborators in the United States, Italy and Spain. The material from the prospective study consisted of cDNA or gDNA derived from T cells, B-cell-depleted T cells, or PBMCs. Deeply sampled blood TCRbeta repertoires from subjects exposed to, actively infected with, or recovered from COVID-19 were included in the dataset. The repertoires were released in a freely available public database intended as a resource for research on the immune response to SARS-CoV-2. Samples were obtained from the ongoing ImmuneRACE study (first 160 participants) and from over 1,000 subjects provided by 6 global collaborators. The sample metadata nearly always contained a de-identified subject ID, COVID-19 status, age in years and sex. Where available, HLA class I and class II types were taken from metadata supplied by the sample provider and were not determined by assay-based typing. Broad study findings and their caveats: The quantity of clinical and demographic metadata differed by source and by participant and was supplied without curation.

Each collaborating institution followed its own protocols to collect whole blood in K2EDTA tubes. For TCRbeta analysis, collaborators shipped samples in one of three forms: frozen whole blood, isolated PBMCs, or DNA extracted from either of those sample types. A word on this clone: Its antigen is currently not known. Base qualities are not at hand, and no much larger clone is one base apart.

TCRbeta CDR3 regions were amplified from genomic DNA using the immunoSEQ Assay, a bias-controlled multiplex PCR. As for the original processing: Within the assay, amplification of reference gene primers was used to estimate how many nucleated cells each sample contained. To quantify the absolute abundance of each unique TCRbeta CDR3 rearrangement, sequence reads were collapsed and filtered. Productive Simpson clonality was computed per sample as the square root of Simpson's diversity index over productive rearrangements. What TCRdb holds here is the immuneACCESS table cut down to in-frame rearrangements. Part of the clones is not present; checked against another copy, under half of the missing clones reflect an unresolved V gene, and the others are unexplained. V, J and clone size reflect that table, while D and trimming were determined from the DNA. This sample holds under 200,000 clones; 80% to 95% were observed only once. The top ten clones comprise approximately 0.56% of the sample.

This clonotype was obtained from a man aged 50 to 60 with acute or convalescent COVID-19. Sequenced material: peripheral blood.

The CDR3 amino acid sequence is: CASSLAVRRQTGNTEAFF. Read as DNA, the sequence is TGCGCCAGCAGCTTGGCGGTAAGGCGACAAACAGGGAACACTGAAGCTTTCTTT. The rearrangement joined TRBV5-1 to TRBJ1-1; a tentative D match to TRBD1 spans 5 bases. The CDR3 goes from the cysteine to the phenylalanine over 18 residues. This entry keeps only the CDR3 DNA: 54 bases, framed from base 1. CDR1 and CDR2 are drawn from the germline V gene: SGHRS, YFSETQ. A distance of 19 bases separates the germline ends of V and J, which lose 0 bases and 1 base respectively.